Presented here are 14 T cell receptor beta chains from one specimen sequenced in a study of CD8 T cells in ankylosing spondylitis. Via MiXCR, TCRdb re-called the 5' RACE reads, giving one row per CDR3 protein. The sample includes around 150,000 distinct CDR3 sequences, around 16% of them seen just once. The sequenced material came from blood, either unsorted or a sorted T cell fraction (not recorded which). The receptors here all came from a male donor with ankylosing spondylitis or in good health (not recorded which).

This clonotype was observed many times. J is TRBJ2-2 and V is TRBV3-1; D uncertain. CDR1 and CDR2 from the germline V gene are LGHDT and YNNKEL (reference sequence). This CDR3 has 14 residues. V was shortened by 1 base and J by 6 bases, with 9 bases between the two germline ends. The CDR3 DNA sequence: TGTGCCAGCAGCCAAGGGTCGACGGCCGGGGAGCTGTTTTTT. It encodes CASSQGSTAGELFF.

This chain connects TRBV10-3 to TRBJ2-7, with a possible D match to TRBD2 (6 bases). V was pared by 6 bases and J by 4 bases, with 16 bases between. CDR1 and CDR2 from the germline V gene are ENHRY and SYGVKD. This CDR3 spans 14 amino acids. DNA for the CDR3: TGTGCCATCAGACCGGAGGGCGGAAAGTACGAGCAGTACTTC. Protein: CAIRPEGGKYEQYF.

The table lists this clonotype with many counts. CDR3: CASRGTDNEQFF. CDR3 nucleotides: TGTGCCAGCAGGGGGACCGACAATGAGCAGTTCTTC. The chain employs TRBV12-3 or TRBV12-4 and TRBJ2-1; TRBD1 or TRBD2 may be the D gene (5 bases each). V lost 6 bases to trimming and J lost 5 bases, with 8 bases between them. This CDR3 comprises 12 residues.

This clonotype was counted only a few times. The rearrangement uses TRBV5-1 and TRBJ2-2; D possibly matches TRBD1 or TRBD2 (5 bases each). The CDR3 consists of 15 residues. CDR1 is SGHRS, CDR2 YFSETQ, per germline. V lost 4 bases and J 7 bases, leaving 17 bases between the germline ends. The DNA of the CDR3 is TGCGCCAGCAGCGCCGGGGCTGGAGTTGGCGGGGAGCTGTTTTTT. Its protein product is CASSAGAGVGGELFF.

The table lists this clonotype with many counts. The rearrangement uses TRBV12-3 or TRBV12-4 and TRBJ2-2, with D hard to call. The CDR3 length is 16 residues. Trimming cost V 3 bases and J 5 bases, with 16 bases left between them. Here the CDR3 DNA reads TGTGCCAGCAGTTTGCTGCTGAGCCAGAGGACCGGGGAGCTGTTTTTT. Its translation: CASSLLLSQRTGELFF.

This clonotype has just a few counts. The chain links TRBV2 to TRBJ2-3; D possibly corresponds to TRBD1 (6 bases). CDR3 length equals 14 residues. V gave up 6 bases and J gave up 2 bases, with 12 bases separating them. Germline V gives CDR1 SNHLY, CDR2 FYNNEI. CDR3 sequence: CASRTGTNTDTQYF. CDR3 bases: TGTGCCAGCAGGACCGGGACAAACACAGATACGCAGTATTTT.

The chain carries TRBV5-1 and TRBJ2-2; no firm D call. The CDR3 sequence is 14 residues long. Germline lookup yields CDR1 SGHRS and CDR2 YFSETQ. Trimming shortened V by 5 bases and J by 1 base, and 9 bases separated the two germline ends. In nucleotides, the CDR3 is TGCGCCAGCAGACCGAGCGAGAACACCGGGGAGCTGTTTTTT. As protein: CASRPSENTGELFF. The whole variable domain, filled in from reference TRBV5-1 and TRBJ2-2, reads KAGVTQTPRYLIKTRGQQVTLSCSPISGHRSVSWYQQTPGQGLQFLFEYFSETQRNKGNFPGRFSGRQFSNSRSEMNVSTLELGDSALYLCASRPSENTGELFFGEGSRLTVL.

V usage is TRBV3-1 and J usage is TRBJ2-7; tentative D call: TRBD2 (6 bases). Germline V gives CDR1 LGHDT, CDR2 YNNKEL (reference sequence). V lost 0 bases, J lost 3 bases, and 18 bases lay in between. The CDR3 is 17 amino acids. Here the CDR3 reads CASSQERGLQPDYEQYF. In DNA, the CDR3 is TGTGCCAGCAGCCAAGAGAGGGGACTCCAACCCGACTACGAGCAGTACTTC.

This clonotype was counted at least ten times. V gene TRBV5-1 combines with J gene TRBJ2-2, with 7 positions matching TRBD1. This CDR3 has 15 residues. CDR1 is SGHRS, CDR2 YFSETQ, per germline. Trimming took 3 bases from V and 3 from J; bases not matched to a gene: 5. The CDR3 DNA reads TGCGCCAGCAGCTGGGGTACAGGGGACACCGGGGAGCTGTTTTTT. It specifies CASSWGTGDTGELFF.

V is TRBV29-1 and J is TRBJ2-1; 8 bases fit TRBD2. The CDR3 extends over 12 amino acids. Germline V gene lookup returns CDR1 SQVTM and CDR2 ANQGSEA. CDR3 in amino acids: CAGGQSYNEQFF. The CDR3 DNA sequence: TGCGCGGGAGGACAGTCCTACAATGAGCAGTTCTTC.

This clonotype was observed at least ten times. The chain employs TRBV20-1 and TRBJ2-5; a possible D gene is TRBD2 (5 bases). Trimming left V 4 bases short and J 1 base short, with 10 bases between. Germline CDR1 reads DFQATT; CDR2 reads SNEGSKA (reference sequence). The CDR3 covers 13 residues. The CDR3 region is CSAIPSSQETQYF. CDR3 nucleotides: TGCAGTGCTATTCCTAGCAGCCAAGAGACCCAGTACTTC.

This clonotype was observed at least ten times. V and J are TRBV6-1 and TRBJ2-7, with D hard to call. The CDR3 is 14 residues long. V was cut by 5 bases and J by 4 bases, with 15 bases left in between. In germline, CDR1 is MNHNS, CDR2 SASEGT. CDR3 residues: CASSPRYREYEQYF. The CDR3 region has the DNA TGTGCCAGCAGTCCTAGGTACAGAGAATACGAGCAGTACTTC.

This clonotype was observed many times. The chain couples TRBV12-3 or TRBV12-4 to TRBJ2-1, with D possibly being TRBD1 (6 bases). Deletions cut 7 bases from V and 4 bases from J, with 11 bases between. CDR3 length equals 13 residues. The CDR3 DNA reads as TGTGCCAGCAAGTCGGGACAATACAATGAGCAGTTCTTC. Protein sequence: CASKSGQYNEQFF.

Many counts were recorded for this clonotype. DNA for the CDR3: TGCAGCGTTGATATCGGGAGGGCGTACAATGAGCAGTTCTTC. The encoded protein is CSVDIGRAYNEQFF. V usage is TRBV29-1 and J usage is TRBJ2-1; 8 bases are shared with TRBD2. J lost 4 bases, V lost 3 bases, and 5 bases had no gene match. The CDR3 is 14 amino acids. Germline V lookup: CDR1 SQVTM, CDR2 ANQGSEA.